Following are 10 T cell receptor beta chains from one sample sequenced in a study of T cell repertoires in chronic hepatitis B. Some clones are missing from TCRdb's copy, which holds only in-frame ones; the method was immunoSEQ multiplex PCR. The sample includes approximately 600 clones, around 82% seen only once; the top ten take approximately 32%. Sequenced material: total CD8+ T cells from PBMCs. The receptors originated from a human donor with chronic hepatitis B virus infection.

This chain links TRBV6-1 with TRBJ2-2; the D gene is possibly TRBD1 (6 bases). In germline, CDR1 is MNHNS, CDR2 SASEGT. The CDR3 contains 13 residues. CDR3: CGCSGAGTGELFF. DNA of the CDR3: TGTGGCTGCTCAGGGGCGGGTACCGGGGAGCTGTTTTTT.

The rearrangement joins TRBV6-1 to TRBJ1-6; D is unresolved. With 0 bases removed from V and 0 bases from J, the gap between germline ends came to 6 bases. The CDR3 sequence is 16 residues long. CDR1 MNHNS and CDR2 SASEGT come from the germline V gene. The CDR3 DNA reads as TGTGCCAGCAGTGAAGCATCCAGCTCCTATAATTCACCCCTCCACTTT. Its protein is CASSEASSSYNSPLHF.

The V gene is TRBV9, the J gene TRBJ1-2; TRBD1 matches at 8 bases. Germline V gene data show CDR1 as SGDLS and CDR2 as YYNGEE. The CDR3 covers 14 residues. The junction had 4 bases not matched to a gene; V was cut back by 0 bases and J by 6 bases. CDR3 sequence reads: CASSVGGTGHGYTF. The CDR3 coding sequence is TGTGCCAGCAGCGTAGGGGGGACAGGTCATGGCTACACCTTC. Full variable domain (missing parts from reference TRBV9 and TRBJ1-2): DSGVTQTPKHLITATGQRVTLRCSPRSGDLSVYWYQQSLDQGLQFLIQYYNGEERAKGNILERFSAQQFPDLHSELNLSSLELGDSALYFCASSVGGTGHGYTFGSGTRLTVV.

This rearrangement joins TRBV6-6 to TRBJ2-5, with D possibly matching TRBD2 (5 bases). V dropped 2 bases and J dropped 5 bases, with 18 bases sitting between them. CDR1 is MNHNY and CDR2 is SVGAGI in the germline V gene (reference sequence). This CDR3 region has 16 residues. The CDR3 region has the DNA TGTGCCAGCAGTTACCCGGGAAGAGGGTCTTGGGAGACCCAGTACTTC. Protein product: CASSYPGRGSWETQYF.

The chain carries TRBV5-4 and TRBJ1-1; TRBD1 aligns across 9 bases. Germline V lookup: CDR1 SGHNT, CDR2 YYREEE (reference sequence). CDR3 length: 15 residues. With V trimmed by 2 bases and J by 11 bases, 13 bases remained unmatched. CDR3 region: CASSFLEDRGRRAFF. The DNA for the CDR3 is TGTGCCAGCAGCTTCCTTGAGGACAGGGGCAGGAGGGCTTTCTTT.

The V gene is TRBV28, the J gene TRBJ2-3; 10 bases map to TRBD1. The CDR3 has 16 residues. Germline V gene lookup returns CDR1 MDHEN and CDR2 SYDVKM. V lost 5 bases, J lost 2 bases, and 7 bases stayed unmatched. The CDR3 region is CASSGRDRGPTDTQYF. For the CDR3, the DNA is TGTGCCAGCAGTGGTCGGGACAGGGGACCCACAGATACGCAGTATTTT.

The genes are TRBV7-8 and TRBJ2-7; D uncertain. Germline CDR1 SGHVS, CDR2 FQNEAQ. The V end was cut by 1 base, the J end by 2 bases, with 6 bases between. The CDR3 consists of 13 residues. This CDR3 reads CASSLGRTYEQYF. For the CDR3, the DNA is TGTGCCAGCAGCTTAGGTCGAACCTACGAGCAGTACTTC. The full variable domain, completed using reference TRBV7-8 and TRBJ2-7, is GAGVSQSPRYKVAKRGQDVALRCDPISGHVSLFWYQQALGQGPEFLTYFQNEAQLDKSGLPSDRFFAERPEGSVSTLKIQRTQQEDSAVYLCASSLGRTYEQYFGPGTRLTVT.

CDR3 sequence (DNA): TGTGCCAGCAGCCGAGCGGGACAGGTCCAAGAGACCCAGTACTTC. Translation gives CASSRAGQVQETQYF. V and J are TRBV28 and TRBJ2-5; possible D gene TRBD1, 8 bases. CDR1 is MDHEN, CDR2 SYDVKM, per germline. This CDR3 is built from 15 residues. V lost 6 bases, J lost 1 base, and 15 bases lay in between.

This clone occurred a few times. The V call is TRBV5-1, the J call TRBJ1-1; D gene unclear. The V end was cut by 1 base, the J end by 1 base, with 11 bases between. Germline CDR1 reads SGHRS; CDR2 reads YFSETQ. The CDR3 totals 15 residues. The CDR3 bases are TGCGCCAGCAGCTTGAGTGGAGGAAGGAACACTGAAGCTTTCTTT. Translation gives CASSLSGGRNTEAFF.

This clone was counted only a few times. The chain is built from TRBV4-1 and TRBJ1-5; a weak D match, TRBD1 (6 bases). The V end was cut by 4 bases, the J end by 0 bases, with 10 bases between. In germline, CDR1 is MGHRA, CDR2 YSYEKL. The CDR3 totals 15 residues. The CDR3 DNA sequence: TGCGCCAGCAGCCCGGGACATCATAGCAATCAGCCCCAGCATTTT. Its protein product is CASSPGHHSNQPQHF.